Presented here are 16 T cell receptor beta chains from one specimen sequenced in a study of T cells in Graves' hyperthyroidism and ophthalmopathy. RNA transcripts served as the template for amplifying TCR beta CDR3 regions. A first-round RT-PCR of the TCR CDR3 used the HTBI primer set. TCRdb called the multiplex PCR reads again in MiXCR, with one record for every CDR3 protein. The sample holds roughly 640,000 distinct CDR3 sequences; 16% are singletons and the top ten take around 3.3%. Sequenced: blood. These receptors originate from a middle-aged woman with Graves' ophthalmopathy.

This clonotype was observed a few times. This chain joins TRBV3-1 and TRBJ1-4; a weak D match, TRBD1 (5 bases). V was cut by 0 bases and J by 9 bases, with 17 bases left in between. The CDR3 runs 16 residues. The germline V gene has CDR1 LGHDT and CDR2 YNNKEL (reference sequence). Written as DNA, the CDR3 is TGTGCCAGCAGCCAAGAAGTAATGGGGCAGTTGCAAAAACTGTTTTTT. Its protein product is CASSQEVMGQLQKLFF.

This clonotype was seen more than once but under ten times. The chain links TRBV5-1 to TRBJ1-5; D call uncertain. The CDR3 runs 13 residues. Germline V gives CDR1 SGHRS, CDR2 YFSETQ. Trimming removed 7 bases at V and 7 bases at J, with 15 bases between. The CDR3 nucleotides are TGCGCCAGCCGAGGAGACGTCGGGCAGCCCCAGCATTTT. Translation gives CASRGDVGQPQHF.

The rearrangement uses TRBV9 and TRBJ2-3; D is unclear. Germline values: CDR1 SGDLS, CDR2 YYNGEE. The CDR3 has 15 amino acids. Trimming removed 0 bases at V and 1 base at J, with 9 bases between. CDR3 sequence: CASSVAGRGTDTQYF. The CDR3 nucleotides read TGTGCCAGCAGCGTAGCTGGTAGGGGCACAGATACGCAGTATTTT.

This clonotype showed up many times. The chain employs TRBV7-3 and TRBJ2-1, with 8 positions matching TRBD1. Trimming cost V 2 bases and J 6 bases; bases outside gene matches: 9. CDR1 is SGHTA, CDR2 FQGTGA, per germline. The CDR3 totals 16 residues. The CDR3 loop reads CASSLAGQGGFNEQFF. For the CDR3, the DNA is TGTGCCAGCAGCTTAGCAGGACAGGGTGGGTTCAATGAGCAGTTCTTC.

This clonotype was observed a handful of times. This chain uses TRBV6-5 with TRBJ2-3; 7 positions agree with TRBD2. The CDR3 is made up of 18 amino acids. Germline CDR1 and CDR2: MNHEY and SVGAGI. The junction had 12 bases not matched to a gene; V was cut back by 0 bases and J by 3 bases. In DNA form, the CDR3 reads TGTGCCAGCAGTTACTCGGGTGGGATAGCGGGTGAGACAGATACGCAGTATTTT. Encoded protein: CASSYSGGIAGETDTQYF.

In this sample, this clonotype turned up many times. The chain couples TRBV5-5 to TRBJ2-7; D perhaps matches TRBD1 (5 bases). Germline V CDR1 and CDR2: SGHKS, YYEKEE (reference sequence). The CDR3 loop spans 14 amino acids. With 2 bases removed from V and 1 base from J, the gap between germline ends came to 10 bases. The CDR3 is CASSFRVPSYEQYF. The CDR3 coding sequence is TGTGCCAGCAGCTTCAGGGTTCCGTCCTACGAGCAGTACTTC.

The rearrangement uses TRBV12-3 or TRBV12-4 and TRBJ2-4, with TRBD2 matching 8 bases. The CDR3 covers 18 residues. J lost 0 bases, V lost 5 bases, and 12 bases had no gene match. The CDR3 sequence is CASSAIGLASIAKNIQYF. CDR3 DNA: TGTGCCAGCAGTGCCATTGGACTAGCCTCCATAGCCAAAAACATTCAGTACTTC.

V is TRBV7-6 and J is TRBJ2-2, with a possible D match to TRBD1 (5 bases). Germline CDR1 and CDR2: SGHVS and FNYEAQ. Trimming took off 5 bases at V and 5 bases at J, with 15 bases between the two ends. CDR3 length equals 15 residues. CDR3 sequence (DNA): TGTGCCAGCAGCCCCCAGCAGGGTGGTACCGGGGAGCTGTTTTTT. Protein sequence: CASSPQQGGTGELFF. The variable domain in full, with the rest retrieved from reference TRBV7-6 and TRBJ2-2, is GAGVSQSPRYKVTKRGQDVALRCDPISGHVSLYWYRQALGQGPEFLTYFNYEAQQDKSGLPNDRFSAERPEGSISTLTIQRTEQRDSAMYRCASSPQQGGTGELFFGEGSRLTVL.

This clonotype was detected only a few times. The CDR3 reads CASSQQGPNQPQHF. The CDR3 DNA reads TGTGCCAGTAGTCAACAGGGCCCCAATCAGCCCCAGCATTTT. The V and J genes are TRBV19 and TRBJ1-5; possible D gene TRBD1, 6 bases. The CDR3 runs to 14 residues. Germline V lookup: CDR1 LNHDA, CDR2 SQIVND (reference sequence). V gave up 5 bases and J gave up 3 bases, with 11 bases separating them.

This clonotype was found many times. The chain couples TRBV2 to TRBJ2-2; D is perhaps TRBD1 (5 bases). Deletions cut 3 bases from V and 5 bases from J, with 13 bases between. CDR1 and CDR2 (germline): SNHLY, FYNNEI. The CDR3 extends over 15 amino acids. The CDR3 bases are TGTGCCAGCAGTGAGCAGGGTTTTAGGACCGGGGAGCTGTTTTTT. Translating gives CASSEQGFRTGELFF.

V and J are TRBV15 and TRBJ1-5, with a tentative D call TRBD1 (5 bases). This CDR3 region has 16 residues. CDR1 is LNHNV, CDR2 YYDKDF, per germline (reference sequence). The germline V and J ends were trimmed by 3 bases and 4 bases, with 16 bases remaining between them. The CDR3 here is CATSSRGGGENQPQHF. In DNA, the CDR3 is TGTGCCACCAGCAGCCGGGGGGGGGGAGAAAATCAGCCCCAGCATTTT.

This clonotype was seen a handful of times. This chain links TRBV20-1 with TRBJ1-2, with D possibly being TRBD1 (5 bases). Trimming stripped 0 bases from V and 8 bases from J, with 13 bases between. The CDR3 covers 13 residues. CDR1 and CDR2 from the germline V gene are DFQATT and SNEGSKA (reference sequence). In DNA form, the CDR3 reads TGCAGTGCTAGAGAGCCCGAGGGGAAAGGCTACACCTTC. Protein sequence: CSAREPEGKGYTF.

This clonotype was seen only a few times. The rearrangement uses TRBV19 and TRBJ2-7; perhaps D is TRBD1 or TRBD2 (6 bases each). Germline CDR1 and CDR2: LNHDA and SQIVND (reference sequence). This CDR3 spans 14 amino acids. The germline V and J ends were trimmed by 3 bases and 3 bases, with 12 bases remaining between them. CDR3 region: CASSISGAVYEQYF. The CDR3 DNA reads as TGTGCCAGTAGTATCTCGGGGGCGGTCTACGAGCAGTACTTC.

With respect to this clonotype: Given a much more abundant clone one base away, this may be a read error. The chain employs TRBV20-1 and TRBJ2-3, with TRBD2 as a possible D gene (5 bases). CDR1 DFQATT and CDR2 SNEGSKA come from the germline V gene (reference sequence). The CDR3 totals 16 residues. CDR3 DNA: TGCGGTGCTAGATCTTACGTGAGGGCCGTCACAGATACGCAGTATTTT. Translated: CGARSYVRAVTDTQYF.

The chain couples TRBV24-1 to TRBJ2-1; D tentatively reads TRBD1 or TRBD2 (5 bases each). The germline V gene encodes CDR1 KGHDR and CDR2 SFDVKD. V was trimmed by 7 bases and J by 8 bases, leaving 17 bases between them. The CDR3 sequence is 14 residues long. CDR3 loop: CATSGREGRDEQFF. The CDR3 DNA follows: TGTGCCACCAGCGGTCGCGAGGGGCGCGATGAGCAGTTCTTC.

This clonotype was counted between two and nine times. In nucleotides, the CDR3 is TGTGCCAGCAGCGTAGAGGGGTGGGACCCTTTTTCTTACAATGAGCAGTTCTTC. This gives the protein CASSVEGWDPFSYNEQFF. J is TRBJ2-1 and V is TRBV9, with D perhaps being TRBD1 or TRBD2 (5 bases each). The CDR3 is 18 residues long. CDR1 and CDR2 from the germline V gene are SGDLS and YYNGEE. The V gene lost 0 bases and the J gene lost 4 bases, with 20 bases spanning the gap.